A single sample gave rise to the 10 T cell receptor beta chains below, sequenced in a study of blood T cell repertoires in COVID-19 (TCRdb year 2020). Receptors were amplified or captured by the immunoSEQ multiplex PCR assay. TCRdb took over this immuneACCESS table, retaining in-frame rearrangements with V and J assigned. Such tables are incomplete; in checked studies, under half of the missing clones stem from an unresolved V gene, and the remainder is unexplained. The table for this sample lists 120,000 to 150,000 clones; over 75% of them were counted only once. 0.95% to 1.5% of the sample is held by the ten biggest clonotypes. The sequencing input was PBMCs or T cells enriched from blood (not recorded which). Every receptor here comes from a woman in her 30s with acute COVID-19.

This rearrangement joins TRBV29-1 to TRBJ2-1; 10 bases fit TRBD2. CDR3 length equals 14 residues. Germline V gene data show CDR1 as SQVTM and CDR2 as ANQGSEA. V dropped 4 bases and J dropped 6; count of bases not matched to a gene: 6. This chain's CDR3 is CSVVSGTSVNEQFF. Here the CDR3 DNA reads TGCAGCGTTGTCTCCGGGACTAGCGTCAATGAGCAGTTCTTC.

This chain connects TRBV18 to TRBJ1-5, with 9 bases fitting TRBD1. This CDR3 region has 15 residues. Trimming removed 2 bases from V and 9 bases from J; junction bases left unmatched: 8. Germline loops: CDR1 KGHSH, CDR2 LQKENI. The CDR3 protein is CASSPAGQGGRPQHF. In DNA form, the CDR3 reads TGTGCCAGCTCACCAGCGGGACAGGGCGGAAGGCCCCAGCATTTT. Using reference TRBV18 and TRBJ1-5 for the parts outside the CDR3, the full variable domain is NAGVMQNPRHLVRRRGQEARLRCSPMKGHSHVYWYRQLPEEGLKFMVYLQKENIIDESGMPKERFSAEFPKEGPSILRIQQVVRGDSAAYFCASSPAGQGGRPQHFGDGTRLSIL.

The chain couples TRBV7-9 to TRBJ2-5, with 9 bases aligning to TRBD2. Germline-derived CDR1 and CDR2 are SEHNR and FQNEAQ (reference sequence). V dropped 5 bases and J dropped 4; count of bases not matched to a gene: 8. The CDR3 consists of 15 residues. CDR3 amino acids: CASSLDSGRVETQYF. The CDR3 DNA is TGTGCCAGCAGCCTCGATAGCGGGAGAGTAGAGACCCAGTACTTC.

This chain uses TRBV5-4 with TRBJ1-2; no reliable D call. The V gene's germline CDR1 is SGHNT and CDR2 YYREEE (reference sequence). The CDR3 runs to 12 residues. The ends were cut back, 4 bases at V and 4 bases at J, with 8 bases in the middle. This CDR3 is CASSRDTYGYTF. The CDR3 coding sequence is TGTGCCAGCAGCCGTGACACCTATGGCTACACCTTC.

The V call is TRBV5-6, the J call TRBJ1-1, with a tentative D call TRBD1 (5 bases). Germline assignment: CDR1 SGHDT and CDR2 YYEEEE. The V and J ends lost 3 bases and 7 bases respectively, with 13 bases between them. This CDR3 is 13 amino acids long. The CDR3 spells CASSSDRTNEAFF. CDR3 DNA: TGTGCCAGCAGCTCTGACAGAACCAATGAAGCTTTCTTT. The variable domain in full, with the rest retrieved from reference TRBV5-6 and TRBJ1-1, is DAGVTQSPTHLIKTRGQQVTLRCSPKSGHDTVSWYQQALGQGPQFIFQYYEEEERQRGNFPDRFSGHQFPNYSSELNVNALLLGDSALYLCASSSDRTNEAFFGQGTRLTVV.

This clone has just one count. The chain is built from TRBV10-3 and TRBJ2-3; D may be TRBD2 (5 bases). Germline values: CDR1 ENHRY, CDR2 SYGVKD. Trimming took 10 bases from V and 0 from J, leaving 11 bases between them. The CDR3 covers 13 residues. The CDR3 reads CATGYSSTDTQYF. The CDR3 DNA sequence: TGTGCCACGGGATACTCTAGCACAGATACGCAGTATTTT.

V is TRBV6-2 or TRBV6-3 and J is TRBJ1-1; D not certain. The CDR3 loop spans 11 amino acids. V was shortened by 0 bases and J by 11 bases, with 7 bases between the two germline ends. Germline V gene sequence: CDR1 MNHEY, CDR2 SVGEGT. The CDR3 sequence: CASSYSIRAFF. Written as DNA, the CDR3 is TGTGCCAGCAGTTACTCGATTCGGGCTTTCTTT.

This clone was counted only a few times. The chain combines TRBV28 with TRBJ2-7; 11 nucleotides match TRBD2. The CDR3 loop spans 16 amino acids. The ends lost 3 bases at V and 4 bases at J; junction bases unmatched: 8. Germline CDR1 and CDR2: MDHEN and SYDVKM. The CDR3 region has the DNA TGTGCCAGCAGTTTGCCTACTAGCGGGAGTCTATACGAGCAGTACTTC. It yields the protein CASSLPTSGSLYEQYF.

The chain has TRBV24-1 and TRBJ2-7; 10 nucleotides agree with TRBD2. Germline assignment: CDR1 KGHDR and CDR2 SFDVKD. CDR3 length: 16 amino acids. The ends lost 2 bases at V and 6 bases at J; junction bases unmatched: 9. CDR3 residues: CATSDSVSGRISEQYF. The CDR3 DNA follows: TGTGCCACCAGTGATTCCGTTAGCGGGAGGATATCCGAGCAGTACTTC.

The sample holds one count of this clone. CDR3 DNA: TGTGCCAGCAGCTCCTTGGGACAGGGATACAATGAGCAGTTCTTC. Residues: CASSSLGQGYNEQFF. The chain has TRBV7-2 and TRBJ2-1, with 9 nucleotides matching TRBD1. Germline V gene data show CDR1 as SGHTA and CDR2 as FQGNSA. CDR3 length equals 15 residues. After removal of 4 bases from V and 4 bases from J, the junction contained 5 bases not matched to a gene.